This T cell receptor (beta chain) originates from a study of cytomegalovirus exposure and HLA in healthy donors. Primers for the PCR totalled 60 Vbeta and 13 Jbeta. The protocol was immunoSEQ multiplex PCR, while the TCRdb copy is restricted to in-frame clones and leaves out a portion. Found here are 130,000 to 150,000 clones, roughly 80% of them singletons; the top ten hold under 3.5%. The V and J ends lost 6 bases and 4 bases respectively, with 27 bases between them. The V gene's germline CDR1 is SNHLY and CDR2 FYNNEI. This CDR3 is 18 amino acids long. Sample: PBMCs. The receptor's source is a woman aged 25 to 39 in good health and CMV-seronegative. The chain recombines TRBV2 with TRBJ1-2; D perhaps matches TRBD1 (6 bases). The CDR3 DNA reads TGTGCCAGCAGGGGATCCAACAGGGTGGGAGAACGTGTCTATGGCTACACCTTC. It encodes CASRGSNRVGERVYGYTF.